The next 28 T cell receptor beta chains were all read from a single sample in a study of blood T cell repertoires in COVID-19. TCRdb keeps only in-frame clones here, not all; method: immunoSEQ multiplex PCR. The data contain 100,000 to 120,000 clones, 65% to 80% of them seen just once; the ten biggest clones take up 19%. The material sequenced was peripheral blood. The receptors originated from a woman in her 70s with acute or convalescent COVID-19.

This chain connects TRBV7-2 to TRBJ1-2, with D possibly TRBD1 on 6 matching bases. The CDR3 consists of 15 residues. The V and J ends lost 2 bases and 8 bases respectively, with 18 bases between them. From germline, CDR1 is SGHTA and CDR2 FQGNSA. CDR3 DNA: TGTGCCAGCAGCTTAAGCCAAGGGACACCAGAAGGCTACACCTTC. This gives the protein CASSLSQGTPEGYTF.

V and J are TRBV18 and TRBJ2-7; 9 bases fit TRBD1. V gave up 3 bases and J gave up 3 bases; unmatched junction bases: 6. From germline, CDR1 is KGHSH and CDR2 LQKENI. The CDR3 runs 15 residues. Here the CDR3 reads CASSPAATGGYEQYF. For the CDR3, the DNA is TGTGCCAGCTCACCCGCCGCGACAGGGGGCTACGAGCAGTACTTC.

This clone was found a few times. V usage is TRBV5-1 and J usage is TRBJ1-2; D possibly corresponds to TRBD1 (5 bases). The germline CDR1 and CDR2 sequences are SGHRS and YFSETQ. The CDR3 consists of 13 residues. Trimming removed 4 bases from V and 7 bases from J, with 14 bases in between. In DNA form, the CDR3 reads TGCGCCAGCAGCATCTTAGGGGTGGGTGGCTACACCTTC. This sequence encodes CASSILGVGGYTF.

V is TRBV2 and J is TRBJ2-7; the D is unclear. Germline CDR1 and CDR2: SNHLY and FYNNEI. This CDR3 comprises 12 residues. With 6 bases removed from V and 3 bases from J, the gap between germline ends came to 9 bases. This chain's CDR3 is CASSDTVYEQYF. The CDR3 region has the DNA TGTGCCAGCAGCGACACCGTCTACGAGCAGTACTTC. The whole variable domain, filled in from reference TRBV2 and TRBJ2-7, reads EPEVTQTPSHQVTQMGQEVILRCVPISNHLYFYWYRQILGQKVEFLVSFYNNEISEKSEIFDDQFSVERPDGSNFTLKIRSTKLEDSAMYFCASSDTVYEQYFGPGTRLTVT.

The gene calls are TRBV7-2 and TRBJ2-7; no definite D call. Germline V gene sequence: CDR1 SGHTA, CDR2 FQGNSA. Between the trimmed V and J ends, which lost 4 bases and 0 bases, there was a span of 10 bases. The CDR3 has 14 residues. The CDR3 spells CASSSTPSSYEQYF. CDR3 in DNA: TGTGCCAGCAGCTCGACTCCCAGCTCCTACGAGCAGTACTTC.

The CDR3 nucleotides read TGTGCCAGCAGTTACTCCCAGTCCCAGCATTTT. Residues: CASSYSQSQHF. The chain employs TRBV6-6 and TRBJ1-5; D not resolved. Trimming pared 0 bases from V and 11 bases from J, leaving 5 bases between. CDR1 is MNHNY, CDR2 SVGAGI, per germline (reference sequence). The CDR3 contains 11 residues.

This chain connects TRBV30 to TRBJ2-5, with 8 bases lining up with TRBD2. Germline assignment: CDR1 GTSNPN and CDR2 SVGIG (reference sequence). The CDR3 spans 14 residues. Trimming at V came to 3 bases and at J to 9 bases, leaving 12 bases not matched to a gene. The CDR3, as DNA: TGTGCCTGGAGGTTAGCGGGGCCGGGAGGGGCCCAGTACTTC. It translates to CAWRLAGPGGAQYF.

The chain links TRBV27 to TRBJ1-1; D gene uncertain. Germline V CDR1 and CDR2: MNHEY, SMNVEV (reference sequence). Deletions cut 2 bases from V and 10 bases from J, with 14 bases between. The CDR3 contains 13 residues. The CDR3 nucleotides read TGTGCCAGCAGTTTAGGCGGGCAGCCACGAGCTTTCTTT. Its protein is CASSLGGQPRAFF.

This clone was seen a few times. The CDR3 region is CASSQPGLGYNEQFF. In DNA form, the CDR3 reads TGTGCCAGCAGCCAACCGGGACTAGGGTACAATGAGCAGTTCTTC. The V call is TRBV3-1 (or the pseudogene TRBV3-2), the J call TRBJ2-1; 8 bases are shared with TRBD2. Germline V gene lookup returns CDR1 LGHDT and CDR2 YNNKEL (reference sequence). J was trimmed by 4 bases and V by 2 bases; bases with no gene match: 4. CDR3 size: 15 residues.

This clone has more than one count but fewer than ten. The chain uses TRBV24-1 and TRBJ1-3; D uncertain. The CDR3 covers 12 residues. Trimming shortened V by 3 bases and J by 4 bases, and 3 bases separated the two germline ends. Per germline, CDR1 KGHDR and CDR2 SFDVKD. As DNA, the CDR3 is TGTGCCACCAGTGATCTCGGAAACACCATATATTTT. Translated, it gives CATSDLGNTIYF.

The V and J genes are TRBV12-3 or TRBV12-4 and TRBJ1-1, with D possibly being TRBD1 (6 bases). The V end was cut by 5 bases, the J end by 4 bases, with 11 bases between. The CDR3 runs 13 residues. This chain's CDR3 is CASSVQGITEAFF. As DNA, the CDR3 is TGTGCCAGCAGTGTACAGGGAATCACTGAAGCTTTCTTT.

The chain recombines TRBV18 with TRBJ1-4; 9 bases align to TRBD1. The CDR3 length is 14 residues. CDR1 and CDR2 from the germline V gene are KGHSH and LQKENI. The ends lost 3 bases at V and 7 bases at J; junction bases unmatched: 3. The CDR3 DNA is TGTGCCAGCTCACCTCGGACAGGGGCTGAAAAACTGTTTTTT. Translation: CASSPRTGAEKLFF.

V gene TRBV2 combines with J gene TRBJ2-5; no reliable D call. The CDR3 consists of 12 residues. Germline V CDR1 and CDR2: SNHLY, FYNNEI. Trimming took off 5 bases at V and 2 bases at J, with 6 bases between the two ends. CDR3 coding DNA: TGTGCCAGCAGTTACCTACAAGAGACCCAGTACTTC. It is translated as CASSYLQETQYF.

The CDR3 protein is CASPGQRATNEKLFF. CDR3 sequence (DNA): TGTGCCAGTCCGGGACAGCGTGCAACTAATGAAAAACTGTTTTTT. This chain connects TRBV21-1 to TRBJ1-4; the table names TRBD1, a call not compared with the DNA. TRBV21-1 is listed as a pseudogene. This CDR3 spans 15 amino acids.

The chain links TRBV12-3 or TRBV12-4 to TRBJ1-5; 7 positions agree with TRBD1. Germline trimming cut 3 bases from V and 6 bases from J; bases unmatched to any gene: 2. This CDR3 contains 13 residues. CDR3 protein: CASSLTGSQPQHF. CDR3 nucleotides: TGTGCCAGCAGTTTGACAGGGAGTCAGCCCCAGCATTTT.

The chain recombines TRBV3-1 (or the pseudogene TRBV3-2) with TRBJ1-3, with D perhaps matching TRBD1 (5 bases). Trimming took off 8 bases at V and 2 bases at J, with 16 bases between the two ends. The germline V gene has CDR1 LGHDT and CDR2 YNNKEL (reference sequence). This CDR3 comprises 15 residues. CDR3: CASRTGRNAGNTIYF. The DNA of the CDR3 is TGTGCCAGCCGTACAGGCCGTAACGCTGGAAACACCATATATTTT.

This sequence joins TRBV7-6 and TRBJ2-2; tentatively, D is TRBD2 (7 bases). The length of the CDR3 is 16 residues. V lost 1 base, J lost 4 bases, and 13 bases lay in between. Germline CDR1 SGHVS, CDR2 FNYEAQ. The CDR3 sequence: CASSLERGGLTGELFF. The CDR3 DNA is TGTGCCAGCAGCTTAGAGAGGGGGGGCCTCACCGGGGAGCTGTTTTTT.

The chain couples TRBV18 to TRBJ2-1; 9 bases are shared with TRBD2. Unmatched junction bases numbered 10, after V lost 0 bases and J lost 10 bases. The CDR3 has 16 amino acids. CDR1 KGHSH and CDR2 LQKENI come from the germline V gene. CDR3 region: CASSPPERGAGMEQFF. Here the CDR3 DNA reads TGTGCCAGCTCACCACCGGAGCGGGGGGCGGGCATGGAGCAGTTCTTC.

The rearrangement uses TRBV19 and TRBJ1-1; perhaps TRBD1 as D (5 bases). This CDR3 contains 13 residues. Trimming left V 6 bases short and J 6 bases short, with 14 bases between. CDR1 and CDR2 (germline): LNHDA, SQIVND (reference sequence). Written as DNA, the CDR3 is TGTGCCAGTAGAGGGGAGGTGTTGCCTGAAGCTTTCTTT. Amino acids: CASRGEVLPEAFF. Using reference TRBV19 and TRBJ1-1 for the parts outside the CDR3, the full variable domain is DGGITQSPKYLFRKEGQNVTLSCEQNLNHDAMYWYRQDPGQGLRLIYYSQIVNDFQKGDIAEGYSVSREKKESFPLTVTSAQKNPTAFYLCASRGEVLPEAFFGQGTRLTVV.

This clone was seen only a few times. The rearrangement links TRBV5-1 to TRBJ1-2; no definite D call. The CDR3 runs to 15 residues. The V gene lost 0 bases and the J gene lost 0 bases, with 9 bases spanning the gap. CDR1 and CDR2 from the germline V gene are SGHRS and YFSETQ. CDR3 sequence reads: CASSLGQIANYGYTF. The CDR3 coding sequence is TGCGCCAGCAGCTTGGGTCAGATCGCTAACTATGGCTACACCTTC.

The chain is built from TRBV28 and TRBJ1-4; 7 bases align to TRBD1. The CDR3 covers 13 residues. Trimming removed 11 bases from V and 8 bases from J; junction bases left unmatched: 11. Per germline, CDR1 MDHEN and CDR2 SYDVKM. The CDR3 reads CALGQQGREKLFF. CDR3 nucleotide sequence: TGTGCCTTGGGTCAACAGGGGAGGGAAAAACTGTTTTTT.

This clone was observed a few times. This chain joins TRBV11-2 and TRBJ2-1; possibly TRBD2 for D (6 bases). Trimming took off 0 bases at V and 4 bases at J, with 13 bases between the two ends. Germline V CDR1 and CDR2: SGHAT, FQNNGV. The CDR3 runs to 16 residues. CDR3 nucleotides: TGTGCCAGCAGCTTAGAAGGCCAGGGAGGATACAATGAGCAGTTCTTC. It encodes CASSLEGQGGYNEQFF.

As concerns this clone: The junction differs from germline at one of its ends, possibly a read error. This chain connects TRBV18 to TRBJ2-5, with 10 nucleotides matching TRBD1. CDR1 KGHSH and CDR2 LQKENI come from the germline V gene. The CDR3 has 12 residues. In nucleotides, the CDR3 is TGTGCCAGCTCATCAATACCGGGACAGGGGCACTTC. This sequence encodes CASSSIPGQGHF.

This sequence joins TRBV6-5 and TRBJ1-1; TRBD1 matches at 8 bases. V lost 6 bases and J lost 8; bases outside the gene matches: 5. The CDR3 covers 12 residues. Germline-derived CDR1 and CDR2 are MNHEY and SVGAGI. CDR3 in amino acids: CASRTRDREAFF. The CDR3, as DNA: TGTGCCAGCAGAACTAGGGACAGGGAAGCTTTCTTT.

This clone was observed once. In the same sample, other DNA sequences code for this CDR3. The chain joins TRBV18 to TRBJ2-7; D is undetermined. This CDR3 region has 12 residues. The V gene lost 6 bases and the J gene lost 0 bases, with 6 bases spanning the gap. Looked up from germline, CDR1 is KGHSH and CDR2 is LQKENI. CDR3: CASSLSSYEQYF. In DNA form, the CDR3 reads TGTGCCAGCTCCCTAAGCTCCTACGAGCAGTACTTC.

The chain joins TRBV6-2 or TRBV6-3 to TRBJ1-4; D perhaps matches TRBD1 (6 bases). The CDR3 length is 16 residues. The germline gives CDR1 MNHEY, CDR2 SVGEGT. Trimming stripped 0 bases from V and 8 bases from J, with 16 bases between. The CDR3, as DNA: TGTGCCAGCAGTTACTCGAATGGGAGGGGACAAGAAAAACTGTTTTTT. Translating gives CASSYSNGRGQEKLFF.

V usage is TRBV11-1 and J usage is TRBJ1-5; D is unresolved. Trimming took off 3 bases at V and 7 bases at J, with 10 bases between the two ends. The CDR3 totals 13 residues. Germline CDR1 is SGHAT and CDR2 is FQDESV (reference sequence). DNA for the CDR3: TGTGCCAGCAGCTTTTCCGGGAAACAGCCCCAGCATTTT. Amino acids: CASSFSGKQPQHF.

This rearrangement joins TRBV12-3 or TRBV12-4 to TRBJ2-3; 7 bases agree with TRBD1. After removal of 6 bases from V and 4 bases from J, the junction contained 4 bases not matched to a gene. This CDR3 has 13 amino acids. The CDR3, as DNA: TGTGCCAGCAGCCGAGGACAGGCAGATACGCAGTATTTT. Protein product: CASSRGQADTQYF.